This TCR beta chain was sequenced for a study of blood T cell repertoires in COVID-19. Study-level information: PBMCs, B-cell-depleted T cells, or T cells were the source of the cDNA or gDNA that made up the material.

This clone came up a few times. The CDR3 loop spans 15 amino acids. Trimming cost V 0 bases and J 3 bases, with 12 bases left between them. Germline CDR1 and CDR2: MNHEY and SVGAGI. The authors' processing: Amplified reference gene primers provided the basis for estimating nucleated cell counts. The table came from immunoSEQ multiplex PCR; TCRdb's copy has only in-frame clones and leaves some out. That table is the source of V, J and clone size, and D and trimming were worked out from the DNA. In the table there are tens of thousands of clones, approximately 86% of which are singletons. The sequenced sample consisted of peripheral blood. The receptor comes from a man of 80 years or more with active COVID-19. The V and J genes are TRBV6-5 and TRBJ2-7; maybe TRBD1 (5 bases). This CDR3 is CASSYSSGHLYEQYF. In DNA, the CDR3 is TGTGCCAGCAGTTACTCGTCAGGACACCTCTACGAGCAGTACTTC.